The rows below give T cell receptor beta chains drawn from one sample of a study of T cell changes during pregnancy in multiple sclerosis. Method: immunoSEQ multiplex PCR; TCRdb's copy keeps in-frame clones and lacks some. The data hold tens of thousands of clones, with less than 95% observed a single time. Sequenced material: peripheral blood, taken in the first trimester of pregnancy. These receptors were taken from a female donor in good health, enrolled as a control in a pregnancy study. The CDR3 runs from the conserved cysteine through the conserved F or W. Each record gives: V gene, J gene, clone size, CDR3 length, D gene, CDR3 DNA, CDR3 protein. D genes are given only for firm matches. The size entry is marked missing in some rows and otherwise reads once, few, many or a size class.

>TRBV7-9|TRBJ1-1|.|14|.
TGTGCCAGCAGCGTCGCCGTGGAGGGCACTGAAGCTTTCTTT
CASSVAVEGTEAFF
>TRBV2|TRBJ1-3|.|15|.
TGTGCCAGCAGTGTTGAGGGTTCCTCTGGAAACACCATATATTTT
CASSVEGSSGNTIYF
>TRBV7-6|TRBJ2-7|.|18|.
TGTGCCAGCAGCTTAGATACGAGGGAAAGCTGGAGGGCTTACGAGCAGTACTTC
CASSLDTRESWRAYEQYF
>TRBV29-1|TRBJ1-1|.|13|.
TGCAGCCTGCAGGGCACCTATGGAGCTGAAGCTTTCTTT
CSLQGTYGAEAFF
>TRBV10-3|TRBJ1-2|.|14|.
TGTGCCATTAGCTCGACCTCCCATAACTATGGCTACACCTTC
CAISSTSHNYGYTF
>TRBV25-1|TRBJ1-1|.|14|.
TGTGCCAGCAGGATCGAGGGTCGCAACACTGAAGCTTTCTTT
CASRIEGRNTEAFF
>TRBV11-2|TRBJ1-4|.|15|.
TGTGCCAGCAGCTCCTTACGGGGTACTAATGAAAAACTGTTTTTT
CASSSLRGTNEKLFF
>TRBV7-8|TRBJ2-7|.|14|TRBD2
TGTGCCAGCAGCCTGGGGACTAGCGGGGCCGAGCAGTACTTC
CASSLGTSGAEQYF
>TRBV5-4|TRBJ1-2|.|13|.
TGTGCCAGCAGCCAACGGGGGGCGACTGGCTACACCTTC
CASSQRGATGYTF
>TRBV6-1|TRBJ2-7|once|13|.
TGTGCCAGCAATTCGAGGGGGTTATACGAGCAGTACTTC
CASNSRGLYEQYF
>TRBV6-1|TRBJ2-3|.|14|TRBD2
TGTGCCAGCAGTGGACTAGCGGGACCAGATACGCAGTATTTT
CASSGLAGPDTQYF